One and the same sample provided the 19 T cell receptor beta chains below, sequenced in a study of beta chain features in type 1 diabetes. Study-wide results and caveats: Moderate yet significant TCRB CDR3 shortening was seen in Type 1 diabetes patients in all four CD4+ subsets.

Which antigens these TCRs recognize remains unknown. The sequenced template was cDNA made from the entire isolated RNA. Assay used: immunoSEQ multiplex PCR; TCRdb lists only in-frame clones, some missing. The sample has around 310,000 clones; 13% are singletons. What was sequenced was naive CD4+ T cells from blood. The receptors derive from a woman aged 18-35 years with type 1 diabetes.

This clone was seen a few times. The chain uses TRBV28 and TRBJ2-1, with a tentative D call TRBD2 (6 bases). This CDR3 has 15 residues. Trimming stripped 5 bases from V and 4 bases from J, with 15 bases between. CDR1 and CDR2 from the germline V gene are MDHEN and SYDVKM. The CDR3: CASSPFSGVYNEQFF. CDR3 bases: TGTGCCAGCAGTCCCTTTTCGGGAGTGTACAATGAGCAGTTCTTC.

At least ten counts were recorded for this clone. The chain has TRBV7-9 and TRBJ2-4; 8 nucleotides match TRBD1. Trimming removed 2 bases from V and 6 bases from J; junction bases left unmatched: 3. This CDR3 is 14 amino acids long. CDR1 SEHNR and CDR2 FQNEAQ come from the germline V gene (reference sequence). In DNA, the CDR3 is TGTGCCAGCAGCTTACAGGGGACAGGAAACATTCAGTACTTC. The encoded protein is CASSLQGTGNIQYF.

The chain is built from TRBV9 and TRBJ2-3, with D perhaps TRBD2 (5 bases). The CDR3 totals 13 residues. The germline V and J ends were trimmed by 10 bases and 4 bases, with 16 bases remaining between them. Germline V lookup: CDR1 SGDLS, CDR2 YYNGEE. CDR3 nucleotides: TGTGCCCGGCGCGGTAGCGTTGCAGATACGCAGTATTTT. Protein product: CARRGSVADTQYF.

This clone was seen just once. This chain connects TRBV19 to TRBJ2-6; TRBD1 agrees at 7 bases. Per germline, CDR1 LNHDA and CDR2 SQIVND (reference sequence). This CDR3 is 18 amino acids long. The junction had 10 bases not matched to a gene; V was cut back by 5 bases and J by 0 bases. The CDR3 loop reads CASSVTGRRVSGANVLTF. The CDR3 region has the DNA TGTGCCAGTAGTGTGACAGGGAGAAGGGTCTCTGGGGCCAACGTCCTGACTTTC.

The chain employs TRBV5-4 and TRBJ2-1; TRBD2 agrees at 8 bases. The CDR3 consists of 14 residues. Looked up from germline, CDR1 is SGHNT and CDR2 is YYREEE (reference sequence). V gave up 4 bases and J gave up 8 bases; unmatched junction bases: 8. DNA of the CDR3: TGTGCCAGCAGCCCAAGCGGGAGTAGTGATGAGCAGTTCTTC. Amino acid sequence: CASSPSGSSDEQFF.

This clone came up a few times. The chain employs TRBV10-3 and TRBJ1-2, with D maybe TRBD1 (6 bases). Germline V gene data show CDR1 as ENHRY and CDR2 as SYGVKD. CDR3 length equals 14 residues. Trimming took 7 bases from V and 8 from J, leaving 20 bases between them. The CDR3 region has the DNA TGTGCCATCAACCGACAGGACGGCGGGGGCGGCTACACCTTC. The encoded protein is CAINRQDGGGGYTF.

This clone has at least ten counts. The chain uses TRBV23-1 and TRBJ2-3; 7 bases line up with TRBD1. TRBV23-1 is an ORF; its function is uncertain. This CDR3 is built from 16 residues. The V and J ends lost 2 bases and 0 bases, in that order; junction bases with no gene match: 5. This chain's CDR3 is CASSQPRTGSTDTQYF. The CDR3, as DNA: TGCGCCAGCAGTCAACCCCGGACAGGCAGCACAGATACGCAGTATTTT.

The chain carries TRBV6-5 and TRBJ1-1; tentative D call: TRBD1 (5 bases). Per the germline V gene, CDR1 is MNHEY and CDR2 is SVGAGI. V was shortened by 2 bases and J by 4 bases, with 14 bases between the two germline ends. This CDR3 has 15 residues. The CDR3 reads CASSYSRDSGTEAFF. The CDR3 DNA reads TGTGCCAGCAGTTACAGCAGGGACTCCGGCACTGAAGCTTTCTTT.

CDR3 in amino acids: CAWSRGGGNEQFF. The CDR3 DNA reads as TGTGCCTGGAGTAGAGGTGGCGGCAATGAGCAGTTCTTC. This chain uses TRBV30 with TRBJ2-1, with D unclear. There are 13 residues in the CDR3. The germline V and J ends were trimmed by 2 bases and 6 bases, with 11 bases remaining between them. Per germline, CDR1 GTSNPN and CDR2 SVGIG (reference sequence).

This clone showed up just a few times. The J gene is TRBJ1-1, the V gene TRBV5-4; 8 bases agree with TRBD1. After removal of 2 bases from V and 5 bases from J, the junction contained 8 bases not matched to a gene. Germline CDR1 is SGHNT and CDR2 is YYREEE (reference sequence). The CDR3 has 15 residues. The CDR3 sequence is CASSLPTGGRTEAFF. CDR3 sequence (DNA): TGTGCCAGCAGCTTACCTACAGGGGGTCGAACTGAAGCTTTCTTT.

This clone was seen more than once but under ten times. V usage is TRBV7-2 and J usage is TRBJ2-3; 9 nucleotides agree with TRBD2. The V gene end was trimmed by 3 bases and the J gene end by 1 base; junction bases not matched to a gene: 5. Germline values: CDR1 SGHTA, CDR2 FQGNSA. The CDR3 length is 16 residues. The CDR3 is CASSLAGGPGTDTQYF. The CDR3 bases are TGTGCCAGCAGCTTGGCGGGAGGGCCCGGCACAGATACGCAGTATTTT.

This clone showed up just a few times. The chain couples TRBV27 to TRBJ1-4; the D is unclear. CDR3 length equals 14 residues. Trimming shortened V by 3 bases and J by 0 bases, and 5 bases separated the two germline ends. CDR1 and CDR2 (germline): MNHEY, SMNVEV (reference sequence). The CDR3 DNA reads TGTGCCAGCAGTTTGAGGTCAACTAATGAAAAACTGTTTTTT. This translates into CASSLRSTNEKLFF.

This clone turned up a few times. The chain links TRBV5-4 to TRBJ1-2; possible D gene TRBD1, 6 bases. Germline V lookup: CDR1 SGHNT, CDR2 YYREEE (reference sequence). The CDR3 runs 15 residues. The V end lost 2 bases, the J end lost 6 bases, and 17 bases lay between the germline ends. CDR3 coding DNA: TGTGCCAGCAGCTTCGTCGTCGGGGGGCTTAATGGCTACACCTTC. This translates into CASSFVVGGLNGYTF.

This clone was recorded a few times. The rearrangement joins TRBV5-1 to TRBJ1-1, with 7 bases that match TRBD1. V gave up 1 base and J gave up 3 bases; unmatched junction bases: 3. Germline V lookup: CDR1 SGHRS, CDR2 YFSETQ. The CDR3 extends over 14 amino acids. The CDR3 region is CASSLNTGDTEAFF. CDR3 bases: TGCGCCAGCAGCTTGAACACAGGGGACACTGAAGCTTTCTTT.

This clone was counted only a few times. The genes are TRBV5-6 and TRBJ2-2; 7 bases are shared with TRBD1. The CDR3 is made up of 16 amino acids. Per germline, CDR1 SGHDT and CDR2 YYEEEE. V trimming: 4 bases; J trimming: 8 bases; junction bases outside the gene matches: 14. CDR3 in amino acids: CASSRRATGPMGELFF. DNA of the CDR3: TGTGCCAGCAGCCGTAGGGCGACAGGGCCCATGGGGGAGCTGTTTTTT.

The chain carries TRBV1 and TRBJ2-7; the table names TRBD1, a call not compared with the DNA. TRBV1 is listed as a pseudogene. There are 16 residues in the CDR3. The CDR3 region is CTSSQEGQGVAYEQYF. In nucleotides, the CDR3 is TGCACCAGCAGCCAAGAAGGACAGGGGGTGGCCTACGAGCAGTACTTC.

This chain's CDR3 is CASSRRASGRSNEQFF. CDR3 DNA sequence: TGTGCCAGCAGCCGCCGGGCTAGCGGGAGGAGCAATGAGCAGTTCTTC. V and J are TRBV5-4 and TRBJ2-1, with 11 bases lining up with TRBD2. Germline lookup yields CDR1 SGHNT and CDR2 YYREEE (reference sequence). The CDR3 contains 16 residues. Losses at the gene ends were 4 bases for V and 6 bases for J; bases not matched to a gene: 9.

The gene calls are TRBV19 and TRBJ2-3, with 13 positions matching TRBD2. The length of the CDR3 is 16 residues. The germline CDR1 and CDR2 sequences are LNHDA and SQIVND (reference sequence). The V segment lost 5 bases and the J segment 4 bases; nucleotides outside the gene matches: 6. The CDR3 loop is CASSSWTSGRPDTQYF. CDR3 nucleotides: TGTGCCAGTAGTTCCTGGACTAGCGGGAGACCAGATACGCAGTATTTT.

This CDR3 is CAISDALPGGSDSYEQYF. The CDR3 coding sequence is TGTGCCATCAGTGACGCTCTGCCAGGGGGTTCGGATTCCTACGAGCAGTACTTC. The rearrangement links TRBV10-3 to TRBJ2-7; 7 bases are shared with TRBD1. This CDR3 spans 18 amino acids. V dropped 3 bases and J dropped 1; count of bases not matched to a gene: 15. CDR1 is ENHRY, CDR2 SYGVKD, per germline.